The clone carrying this T cell receptor (beta chain) occurred a few times. Antigen unknown. Produced via immunoSEQ multiplex PCR; TCRdb's table is partial and in-frame only. Among more than 100,000 clones listed, approximately 79% were seen once. This specimen belongs to a study of T cell clones after liver transplantation. At the level of the study: TCRbeta sequencing after a pre-transplant mixed lymphocyte reaction identified graft-donor-reactive clones, later tracked in post-transplant blood. General study results and limits: The donor-reactive repertoire was only partly measurable in two subjects, lacking donor cells.

Germline assignment: CDR1 KGHSH and CDR2 LQKENI. After removal of 6 bases from V and 2 bases from J, the junction contained 6 bases not matched to a gene. The CDR3 totals 15 residues. This chain uses TRBV18 with TRBJ2-3; 9 bases align to TRBD1. This clonotype was obtained from a human patient who received a liver transplant. Some T cells may have originated in the graft donor. Material: CD4+ T cells from blood, obtained around 4 years after liver transplant. CDR3 nucleotides: TGTGCCAGCTCGCCCGGGACAGGGAACACAGATACGCAGTATTTT. Translated: CASSPGTGNTDTQYF.